This TCR beta chain was identified in a study of CD8 T cells in Susac syndrome (dated by TCRdb to about 2019). Turning to the overall study: The study used repertoire sequencing to test whether antigen drove CD8+ T cell activation and differentiation in Susac syndrome. The full study reports these points: The TCR sequencing and HLA analysis was acknowledged to have included a relatively small number of individuals.

High-throughput TCR beta sequencing profiled peripheral blood CD8+ and CD4+ T cells from healthy donors, Susac syndrome patients and multiple sclerosis patients. Treatment-naive patients with stable or active relapsing-remitting disease fulfilling revised McDonald criteria were used as multiple sclerosis controls. Bulk CD8+ and CD4+ T cells were purified magnetically by negative isolation, whereas CD8+ TEMRA cells were enriched by FACS. Blood was drawn into EDTA tubes, processed within 24 hours, and PBMCs were isolated by density gradient centrifugation. PBMCs intended for TCR sequencing were cryopreserved in liquid nitrogen and were subsequently thawed in a 37 degrees C water bath. Purity of sorted or isolated CD4+, CD8+ and CD8+ TEMRA cells was at least 90%. Notes on this clonotype: What antigen it recognizes has not been identified. Base qualities are not provided; no much larger clone lies one nucleotide away.

RNA was extracted using the RNeasy kit, and about 0.45 to 1 ug of the RNA was reverse transcribed with random hexamers. The immunoSEQ multiplex PCR assay, covering 54 Vbeta and 13 Jbeta segments, was used to amplify TCR beta CDR3 regions. To correct PCR amplification bias, a synthetic template baseline was used for both primer optimization and computational correction. Regarding the original processing steps: Reads were assigned to V, D and J genes according to IMGT and analyzed in immunoSEQ Analyzer, with only productive sequences retained. Clonality was calculated as one minus the Shannon entropy normalized by log2 of the number of productive unique sequences. For each patient and control, public and private clones were evaluated within the 100 most prevalent clones. Clones were defined as Susac-specific if absent from the healthy and MS cohorts, from roughly 1,100 published viral clones and from other ImmuneACCESS disease sequences. The public reads were reanalyzed by TCRdb: fastp trimming at Q25, MiXCR alignment, in-frame beta chains only. Rows are combined by CDR3 protein, so each entry shows the most common genes and DNA. These V and J calls originate from TCRdb's pipeline instead of the authors' own analysis. For this sample the table gives approximately 160,000 distinct CDR3 sequences, of which approximately 93% were detected only once. The ten most abundant clones make up 0.09% to 0.095% of the sample.

This TCR derives from a human donor with multiple sclerosis. The sequenced sample consisted of CD4+ T cells from PBMCs.

The nucleotides read TGTGCCAGCAGCCAAGGTCGGCACCCCACTGAAGCTTTCTTT. It encodes CASSQGRHPTEAFF. The chain is encoded by TRBV3-1 joined to TRBJ1-1; the D gene identity is not certain. Measured from the cysteine to the phenylalanine, the CDR3 is 14 residues long. The kept DNA is CDR3 alone, 42 bases in frame from the first base. V and J lose 1 base and 4 bases, and a span of 10 bases separates them. As encoded in the germline V gene (reference sequence), CDR1 is LGHDT while CDR2 is YNNKEL.